This entry is about one TCR beta chain. This record belongs to a study of cytomegalovirus exposure and HLA in healthy donors. The PCR employed 60 Vbeta primers together with 13 Jbeta primers. Clones were read by immunoSEQ multiplex PCR, and TCRdb kept only the in-frame ones, dropping some. Seen here are approximately 84,000 clones, roughly 73% observed once, and the top ten hold over 2%. The V gene's germline CDR1 is SGHNT and CDR2 YENEEA. V gave up 5 bases and J gave up 6 bases, with 22 bases separating them. This CDR3 spans 17 amino acids. Material: PBMCs. The chain combines TRBV11-3 with TRBJ2-2, with a weak D call TRBD2 (5 bases). This sequence was found in a man aged 35-49 years in good health and CMV-seronegative. The CDR3 sequence: CASSPRILGRASGELFF. CDR3 in DNA: TGTGCCAGCAGCCCCCGGATACTAGGACGTGCTTCCGGGGAGCTGTTTTTT.